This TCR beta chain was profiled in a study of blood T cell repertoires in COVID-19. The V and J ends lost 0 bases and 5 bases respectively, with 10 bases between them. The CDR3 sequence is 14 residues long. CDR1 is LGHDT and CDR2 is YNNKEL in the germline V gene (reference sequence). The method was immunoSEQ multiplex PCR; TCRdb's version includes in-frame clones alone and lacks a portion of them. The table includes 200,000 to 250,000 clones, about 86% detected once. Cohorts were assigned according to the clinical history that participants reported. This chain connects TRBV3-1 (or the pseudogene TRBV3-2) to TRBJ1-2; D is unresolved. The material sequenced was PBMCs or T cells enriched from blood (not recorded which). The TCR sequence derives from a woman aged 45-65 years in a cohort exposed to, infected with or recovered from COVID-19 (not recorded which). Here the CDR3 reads CASSQENKIYGYTF. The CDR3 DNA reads TGTGCCAGCAGCCAAGAGAACAAGATTTATGGCTACACCTTC.